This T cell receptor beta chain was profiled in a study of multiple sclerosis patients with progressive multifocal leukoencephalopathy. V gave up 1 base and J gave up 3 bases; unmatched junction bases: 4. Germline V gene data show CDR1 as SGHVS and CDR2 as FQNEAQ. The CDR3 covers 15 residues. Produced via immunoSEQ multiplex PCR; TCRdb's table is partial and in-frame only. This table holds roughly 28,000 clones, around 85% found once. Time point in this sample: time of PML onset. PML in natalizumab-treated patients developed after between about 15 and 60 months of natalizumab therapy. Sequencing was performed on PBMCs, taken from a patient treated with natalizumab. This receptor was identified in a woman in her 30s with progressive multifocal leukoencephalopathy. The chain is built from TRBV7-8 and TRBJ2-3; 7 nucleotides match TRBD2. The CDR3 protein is CASSLGVGGTDTQYF. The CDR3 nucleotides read TGTGCCAGCAGCTTAGGGGTGGGAGGGACAGATACGCAGTATTTT.